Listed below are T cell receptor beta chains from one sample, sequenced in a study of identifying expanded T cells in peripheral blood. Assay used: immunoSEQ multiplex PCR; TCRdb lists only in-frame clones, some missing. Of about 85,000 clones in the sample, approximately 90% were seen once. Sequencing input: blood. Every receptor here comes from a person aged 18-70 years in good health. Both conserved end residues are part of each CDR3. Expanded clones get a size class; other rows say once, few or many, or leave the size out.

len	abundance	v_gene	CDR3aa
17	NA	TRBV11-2	CASSLVYSGGPWNEQFF
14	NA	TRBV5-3	CARSLQDLKNIQYF
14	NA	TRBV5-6	CASSLGRSSYEQYF
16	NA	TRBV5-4	CASSPRTSGGATPQYF
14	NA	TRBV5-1	CASSLEQVNTEAFF
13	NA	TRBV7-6	CASSATGASGYTF
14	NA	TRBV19	CASSIGAGGETQYF
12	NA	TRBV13	CASSLWRYGYTF
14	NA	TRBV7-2	CASSLGQGYSPLHF
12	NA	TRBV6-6	CASKGNDYEQYF
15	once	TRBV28	CASSPYRGHGYGYTF
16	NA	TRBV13	CASSSPSVVASGELFF
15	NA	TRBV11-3	CASSWQPGPVPEAFF
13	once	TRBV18	CASSYPGQDEQYF
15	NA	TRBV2	CASRGTGVYNQPQHF
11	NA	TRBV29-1	CSVEERYEQYF
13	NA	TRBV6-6	CASSFRGTDTQYF
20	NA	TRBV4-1	CASSRGYRDGESSYNSPLHF
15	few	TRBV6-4	CASSDSTSGYNEQFF
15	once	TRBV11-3	CASRRTGADTGELFF
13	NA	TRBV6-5	CASSYLADTEAFF
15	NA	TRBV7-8	CASSLAGRGGTEAFF
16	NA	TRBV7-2	CASNPAISDSYNEQFF
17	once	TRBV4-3	CASSHQLAGSDTGELFF
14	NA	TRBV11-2	CASSHGQSNTEAFF
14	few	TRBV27	CASSYYGGSYEQYF
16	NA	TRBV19	CASSIAFPDSTDTQYF
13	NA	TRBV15	CATSLGQAGGYTF
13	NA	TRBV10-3	CAITPRETNVLTF
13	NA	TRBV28	CASRVDEVHEQYF
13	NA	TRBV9	CASSVGQKETQYF